The T cell receptor (beta chain) described here comes from a study of blood T cell repertoires in COVID-19. Across the whole study: From T cells, B-cell-depleted T cells, or PBMCs came the material, which was cDNA or gDNA.

The table lists this clone with a few counts. Germline CDR1 SGHNT, CDR2 YYREEE (reference sequence). The V end was cut by 1 base, the J end by 1 base, with 6 bases between. The CDR3 spans 14 residues. Profiling relied on immunoSEQ multiplex PCR, and the TCRdb table lists in-frame clones only, not all of them. The sample holds 55,000 to 85,000 clones, about 80% seen once. V usage is TRBV5-4 and J usage is TRBJ2-4, with D maybe TRBD1 (6 bases). The specimen sequenced was peripheral blood. This TCR was sampled from a man aged 55 to 69 with active or convalescent COVID-19. The CDR3 DNA reads TGTGCCAGCAGCTTGACAGGGGCCAAAAACATTCAGTACTTC. Its translation: CASSLTGAKNIQYF.